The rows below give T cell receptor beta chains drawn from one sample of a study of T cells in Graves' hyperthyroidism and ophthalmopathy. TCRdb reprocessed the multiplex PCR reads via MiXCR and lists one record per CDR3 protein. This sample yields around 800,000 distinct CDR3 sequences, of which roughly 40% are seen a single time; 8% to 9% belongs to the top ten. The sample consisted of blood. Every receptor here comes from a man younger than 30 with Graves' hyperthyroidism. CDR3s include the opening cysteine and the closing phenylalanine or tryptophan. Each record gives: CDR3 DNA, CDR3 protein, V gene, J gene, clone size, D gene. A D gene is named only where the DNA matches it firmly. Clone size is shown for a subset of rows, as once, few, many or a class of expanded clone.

TGTGCCAGCAGCTTAAGCATATCCTACGAGCAGTACTTC	CASSLSISYEQYF	TRBV7-9	TRBJ2-7	many	-
TGCGCCAGCAGCTTGATGGGGGGGCTGTATAACACCGGGGAGCTGTTTTTT	CASSLMGGLYNTGELFF	TRBV5-1	TRBJ2-2	-	-
TGTGCCACCAGCAGAGGCAGCGAGCAGTACTTC	CATSRGSEQYF	TRBV15	TRBJ2-7	many	-
TGTGCCAGCAAGATGACAGGGGCGAGCTCCTACGAGCAGTACTTC	CASKMTGASSYEQYF	TRBV2	TRBJ2-7	-	TRBD1
TGTGCCAGCTCACCCAAGGGGATTTCTGAAGCTTTCTTT	CASSPKGISEAFF	TRBV18	TRBJ1-1	-	-
TGTGCCAGCAGCTCCTCAGGGTACGAGCAGCACTTC	CASSSSGYEQHF	TRBV7-2	TRBJ2-7	-	-
TGTGCCAGCAGCCCTGGGAGGGGGCTCCAAGAGACCCGGTACTTC	CASSPGRGLQETRYF	TRBV3-1	TRBJ2-5	-	-
TGTGCCAGCAGTTACGGGACCTCCTACGAGCAGTACTTC	CASSYGTSYEQYF	TRBV6-5	TRBJ2-7	many	-
TGTGCCAGCAGCTTAACGGTGGGAGGGCCCGGGGAGCTGTTTTTT	CASSLTVGGPGELFF	TRBV7-3	TRBJ2-2	-	TRBD2
TGCAGTGCTCCTAGGGACTACGGTAGGGATACGCAGTATTTT	CSAPRDYGRDTQYF	TRBV20-1	TRBJ2-3	few	TRBD2
TGTGCCAGCAGCTTTGCGCCCGGGACAGGGTCCCAACGGCAGTACTTC	CASSFAPGTGSQRQYF	TRBV5-6	TRBJ2-7	-	TRBD1
TGTGCCACCAGCGCCAGACAGGCGGGTGAAAAACTGTTTTTT	CATSARQAGEKLFF	TRBV15	TRBJ1-4	-	-
TGTGCCAGCAGCCCGCCGACAGGGTTGTACACTGAAGCTTTCTTT	CASSPPTGLYTEAFF	TRBV7-9	TRBJ1-1	few	TRBD1
TGCAGCGTTGCTAGAGAGCAGTACTTC	CSVAREQYF	TRBV29-1	TRBJ2-7	-	-
TGTGCCAGCAGTGCCGAAACTAGCAGATACCAAGAGACCCAGTACTTC	CASSAETSRYQETQYF	TRBV2	TRBJ2-5	few	-
TGTGCCAGCAGTTTTTTAGGGGGTTATGGCTACACCTTC	CASSFLGGYGYTF	TRBV12-3/TRBV12-4	TRBJ1-2	few	-
TGTGCCAGCAGTTTTGGGGGTGTTAATGAAAAACTGTTTTTT	CASSFGGVNEKLFF	TRBV27	TRBJ1-4	-	-
TGTGCCAGCAGTGAAGGACAGGGAGAAGGTCAGCCCCAGCATTTT	CASSEGQGEGQPQHF	TRBV25-1	TRBJ1-5	many	TRBD1
TGTGCCAGCAGCTTGGGACAGGGGGGCGGAAACACCATATATTTT	CASSLGQGGGNTIYF	TRBV11-2	TRBJ1-3	many	TRBD1
TGTGCCAGCAGCTACACAAAGGGACCCCGGGTGTCACCCCTCCACTTT	CASSYTKGPRVSPLHF	TRBV11-2	TRBJ1-6	-	-
TGTGCCAGCACCATACTAGCGGGAGAAACTGAGACCCAGTACTTC	CASTILAGETETQYF	TRBV4-2	TRBJ2-5	few	TRBD2
TGTGCCAGCTCAGGTCCAGGAGCTCAGCCCCAGCATTTT	CASSGPGAQPQHF	TRBV5-5	TRBJ1-5	once	-
TGTGCCAGCAGCTTGAAGGGTACCTACCAAGAGACCCAGTACTTC	CASSLKGTYQETQYF	TRBV7-2	TRBJ2-5	many	-
TGCGCCAGCAGCTTGGCCCCCCCGGGGGCGCCTCTTCTCGGGGAGCTGTTTTTT	CASSLAPPGAPLLGELFF	TRBV5-1	TRBJ2-2	-	-
TGTGCCAGCAGTGAAGACGGTTACATAGGGACAGGGGGAGAGAGTGAAAAACTGTTTTTT	CASSEDGYIGTGGESEKLFF	TRBV2	TRBJ1-4	-	TRBD1
TGTGCCAGTAGCTACAGCGAAACTGAAGCTTTCTTT	CASSYSETEAFF	TRBV19	TRBJ1-1	many	-
TGTGCCAGCAGCCACGACGGCAATCAGCCCCAGCATTTT	CASSHDGNQPQHF	TRBV3-1	TRBJ1-5	-	-
TGTGCCAGCAGTTTCTTCCAGGTCCAGCCGGCCCAAGGGATTGAAAAACTGTTTTTT	CASSFFQVQPAQGIEKLFF	TRBV12-3/TRBV12-4	TRBJ1-4	once	-
TGTGCCAGCAGGACAGGGGACTCGGGTAATGAAAAACTGTTTTTT	CASRTGDSGNEKLFF	TRBV2	TRBJ1-4	-	TRBD1
TGTGCCAGCAGCCCTCGAGGACACAACTACGAGCAGTACTTC	CASSPRGHNYEQYF	TRBV9	TRBJ2-7	many	-
TGTGCCAGCAGCTTAGGTCGACTAGCGGACAATGAGCAGTTCTTC	CASSLGRLADNEQFF	TRBV7-2	TRBJ2-1	-	TRBD2
TGTGCCAGCAGCCCCGGTGCCACTGGGGCCAACGTCCTGACTTTC	CASSPGATGANVLTF	TRBV11-3	TRBJ2-6	many	-
TGCAGCGTTGAAGATCTGGGCAGGGAATCTGGAAACACCATATATTTT	CSVEDLGRESGNTIYF	TRBV29-1	TRBJ1-3	many	-
TGCAGCGTATATAACCAGGGGGCAGATGGCTACACCTTC	CSVYNQGADGYTF	TRBV29-1	TRBJ1-2	many	TRBD1
TGTGCCAGCAGCTCGGACAGGGGGCTAGCGCTAGAGACCCAGTACTTC	CASSSDRGLALETQYF	TRBV7-8	TRBJ2-5	-	TRBD1
TGTGCCAGGGGGCAGGACAACACCGGGGAGCTGTTTTTT	CARGQDNTGELFF	TRBV6-5	TRBJ2-2	-	-
TGCAGTGCTAGAGGCGGGGCAGGGGGCTACGAGCAGTACTTC	CSARGGAGGYEQYF	TRBV20-1	TRBJ2-7	-	-
TGCAGTGCTACCGACAAAAGGAACACTGAAGCTTTCTTT	CSATDKRNTEAFF	TRBV20-1	TRBJ1-1	many	-
TGTGCCAGCAGTTTACCAAACAGGGACGAGCAGTACTTC	CASSLPNRDEQYF	TRBV12-3/TRBV12-4	TRBJ2-7	-	-
TGTGCCATCAAGATACTAGCGGGAGAGAACGAGCAGTACTTC	CAIKILAGENEQYF	TRBV10-3	TRBJ2-7	-	TRBD2
TGTGCCAGCAGCTTAGACTACGGAACATCACCCCTCCACTTT	CASSLDYGTSPLHF	TRBV7-9	TRBJ1-6	many	-
TGTGCCACCAGTGATGAATCCGGGACAGGGAACACCGGGGAGCTGTTTTTT	CATSDESGTGNTGELFF	TRBV24-1	TRBJ2-2	-	TRBD1
TGTGCCAGCAGTGAGGGTAAGGGGGCTGCTTACTATGGCTACACCTTC	CASSEGKGAAYYGYTF	TRBV25-1	TRBJ1-2	-	TRBD1
TGTGCCAGCAGCATAGGGACAGGCCTCACAGATACGCAGTATTTT	CASSIGTGLTDTQYF	TRBV7-2	TRBJ2-3	-	TRBD1
TGTGCCACCAGTGACCCGGGGATGATGGGCTACACCTTC	CATSDPGMMGYTF	TRBV24-1	TRBJ1-2	few	-
TGTGCCAGTGAAGACAGGGGAGGCACTGAAGCTTTCTTT	CASEDRGGTEAFF	TRBV19	TRBJ1-1	-	TRBD1
TGCAGTGCTAGAGATCGGGTTGATCGGCATTTT	CSARDRVDRHF	TRBV20-1	TRBJ1-5	-	-
TGTGCCAGCAGCTTAGCAGCTACCTACGAGCAGTACTTC	CASSLAATYEQYF	TRBV12-3/TRBV12-4	TRBJ2-7	many	-
TGTGCCACCTCAGACTCGGAGGCCCAGTACTTC	CATSDSEAQYF	TRBV7-9	TRBJ2-5	once	-
TGTGCCAGCAGCTTAGATAGACTGCGGAACACTGAAGCTTTCTTT	CASSLDRLRNTEAFF	TRBV7-9	TRBJ1-1	many	-
TGTGCCATCGGAGAGTTCGCGAACACCGGGGAGCTGTTTTTT	CAIGEFANTGELFF	TRBV6-6	TRBJ2-2	-	-
TGTGCCAGCAGCCAAGACCCGGGACAGCCGAGCTATGGCTACACCTTC	CASSQDPGQPSYGYTF	TRBV14	TRBJ1-2	few	TRBD1
TGTGCCAGCAGCTCCGTTAGCGGGATCTACGGCGAGCAGTACTTC	CASSSVSGIYGEQYF	TRBV11-2	TRBJ2-7	-	TRBD2